The rows below give T cell receptor beta chains drawn from one sample of a study of cytomegalovirus exposure and HLA in healthy donors. Here immunoSEQ multiplex PCR was the method, and the copy in TCRdb shows in-frame clones only, minus some. The sample contains tens of thousands of clones, approximately 85% of which appear only once. The sequenced sample was PBMCs. Receptors originate from a female donor in good health and CMV-seronegative. Each CDR3 is given with its conserved first and last residue.

V gene	CDR3 protein
TRBV19	CASSHRQGAGNNSPLHF
TRBV6-5	CASSYGWEGTTDTQYF
TRBV28	CASSPAGGYEQYF
TRBV19	CASSTTLAGLRTDTQYF
TRBV19	CASSIFRSTNEKLFF
TRBV5-4	CASSLKRTGGEKLFF
TRBV7-2	CASSLAGRTYEQYF
TRBV15	CATSRGGAGGYYEQYF
TRBV5-6	CASSWGTGNTEAFF
TRBV19	CASSTGAGTIEQFF